This TCR beta chain was obtained from a study of T cells in Graves' hyperthyroidism and ophthalmopathy. Study observations and caveats: Model-based prediction identified ophthalmopathy a median about 7 months prior to its onset.

The CDR3 is 12 residues long. From germline, CDR1 is SQVTM and CDR2 ANQGSEA. Trimming took 4 bases from V and 11 from J, leaving 14 bases between them. It was RNA transcripts that yielded the amplified TCR beta CDR3 regions. In the first-round RT-PCR of the TCR CDR3, the HTBI primer set was used. TCRdb re-derived calls from the multiplex PCR reads in MiXCR, one entry per CDR3 protein. The sample yields approximately 510,000 distinct CDR3 sequences, 40% to 50% seen once. Exclusion of a patient resulted from uncontrolled infection, other autoimmune disease, pregnancy or lactation. Diagnosis rested on symptoms, serum thyroxine and TRAb, thyroid ultrasound, and orbital computed tomography. About this clonotype itself: Its antigen is undetermined.

The receptor comes from an adult woman with Graves' disease, either hyperthyroidism or ophthalmopathy (not recorded which). This rearrangement joins TRBV29-1 to TRBJ1-4; no reliable D call. Sequences were obtained from peripheral blood or thyroid tissue (not recorded which). This chain's CDR3 is CSVASGLGKLFF. In DNA form, the CDR3 reads TGCAGCGTTGCATCGGGGTTGGGGAAACTGTTTTTT.